Each of the 11 T cell receptor beta chains below was sequenced from the same sample in a study of post-analysis software for immune sequencing data. Notes on the study in general: In patients, about five TRBV segments were more frequent than in controls, with TRBV5-6, TRBV5-1 and TRBV20-1 among them.

Which antigens these TCRs recognize remains unknown. Tagging with unique molecular identifiers was a feature of the TCR beta cDNA libraries. TCRdb itself ran the PCR reads through MiXCR, one entry per CDR3 protein. The data contain 650,000 to 850,000 distinct CDR3 sequences, approximately 53% of them singletons. Source material: blood. These receptors were collected from a girl aged 10 to 17 with multiple sclerosis.

This clonotype has just a few counts. This chain uses TRBV10-3 with TRBJ1-2; possibly TRBD1 for D (5 bases). The CDR3 contains 15 residues. The ends were cut back, 6 bases at V and 4 bases at J, with 18 bases in the middle. Germline V gives CDR1 ENHRY, CDR2 SYGVKD. The CDR3 DNA follows: TGTGCCATCAGATATACCCGTGGGGCGGTCTATGGCTACACCTTC. The encoded protein is CAIRYTRGAVYGYTF.

The chain uses TRBV5-6 and TRBJ2-7; D uncertain. This CDR3 comprises 14 residues. Germline lookup yields CDR1 SGHDT and CDR2 YYEEEE. Between the trimmed V and J ends, which lost 2 bases and 0 bases, there was a span of 9 bases. The CDR3 nucleotides are TGTGCCAGCAGCTTTGTAGACACCTCCTACGAGCAGTACTTC. It translates to CASSFVDTSYEQYF.

Here the CDR3 reads CSTQTRDAYGYTF. CDR3 nucleotide sequence: TGCAGTACCCAGACCAGGGATGCCTATGGCTACACCTTC. The V gene is TRBV20-1, the J gene TRBJ1-2; weak D call: TRBD1 (5 bases). There are 13 residues in the CDR3. The germline V and J ends were trimmed by 8 bases and 4 bases, with 17 bases remaining between them. Germline CDR1 is DFQATT and CDR2 is SNEGSKA (reference sequence).

V gene TRBV15 combines with J gene TRBJ1-2; TRBD1 aligns across 10 bases. Germline CDR1 and CDR2: LNHNV and YYDKDF (reference sequence). J gave up 7 bases and V 0 bases, and 5 bases lay outside the gene matches. CDR3 length: 15 residues. The CDR3 bases are TGTGCCACCAGCAGAGATGTGGGACAGGGGAGTGGCTACACCTTC. Protein: CATSRDVGQGSGYTF.

J is TRBJ2-5 and V is TRBV7-9; either TRBD1 or TRBD2 may fit D (7 bases each). V gave up 4 bases and J gave up 4 bases, with 13 bases separating them. Germline V gene lookup returns CDR1 SEHNR and CDR2 FQNEAQ (reference sequence). This CDR3 comprises 14 residues. The CDR3 DNA follows: TGTGCCAGCAGCTCGGGGAGGGGGCCAGAGACCCAGTACTTC. Translation: CASSSGRGPETQYF. Full variable domain (remainder filled in from reference TRBV7-9 and TRBJ2-5): DTGVSQNPRHKITKRGQNVTFRCDPISEHNRLYWYRQTLGQGPEFLTYFQNEAQLEKSRLLSDRFSAERPKGSFSTLEIQRTEQGDSAMYLCASSSGRGPETQYFGPGTRLLVL.

This chain joins TRBV29-1 and TRBJ2-1, with D perhaps TRBD1 or TRBD2 (5 bases each). Trimming stripped 6 bases from V and 0 bases from J, with 12 bases between. The CDR3 totals 14 residues. Germline CDR1 is SQVTM and CDR2 is ANQGSEA. The CDR3 DNA follows: TGCAGCGTCGGGACCGGTAGCTCCTACAATGAGCAGTTCTTC. Its translation: CSVGTGSSYNEQFF.

The chain uses TRBV5-1 and TRBJ2-5, with D perhaps matching TRBD1 or TRBD2 (7 bases each). The CDR3 sequence is 16 residues long. CDR1 and CDR2 (germline): SGHRS, YFSETQ. Trimming stripped 3 bases from V and 0 bases from J, with 15 bases between. CDR3 sequence: CASSWPGGDYQETQYF. CDR3 in DNA: TGCGCCAGCAGCTGGCCAGGGGGGGATTACCAAGAGACCCAGTACTTC.

The chain couples TRBV29-1 to TRBJ1-2, with 7 bases aligning to TRBD1. V shed 4 bases, J shed 10 bases, and the junction held 6 bases outside the gene matches. CDR1 is SQVTM and CDR2 is ANQGSEA in the germline V gene. The CDR3 totals 11 residues. The CDR3 DNA reads as TGCAGCGTTGCAAGACAGGGAATCTACACCTTC. It is translated as CSVARQGIYTF.

The chain links TRBV20-1 to TRBJ2-5, with unresolved D. The CDR3 length is 14 residues. Trimming removed 4 bases from V and 1 base from J, with 13 bases in between. CDR1 and CDR2 (germline): DFQATT, SNEGSKA (reference sequence). CDR3 bases: TGCAGTGCTAAAGGTCTCGCGATCCAAGAGACCCAGTACTTC. Protein product: CSAKGLAIQETQYF.

The rearrangement joins TRBV5-1 to TRBJ1-1; the D gene is possibly TRBD1 (5 bases). Trimming left V 4 bases short and J 0 bases short, with 16 bases between. Germline CDR1 SGHRS, CDR2 YFSETQ. The CDR3 sequence is 16 residues long. CDR3 nucleotide sequence: TGCGCCAGCAGCCGCGACAGAGCCCTTCTGAACACTGAAGCTTTCTTT. This codes for CASSRDRALLNTEAFF.

The V gene is TRBV6-2 or TRBV6-3, the J gene TRBJ1-5; D not resolved. V dropped 0 bases and J dropped 1 base, with 7 bases sitting between them. Germline CDR1 is MNHEY and CDR2 is SVGEGT. The CDR3 spans 15 residues. The CDR3 region is CASSYSAVSNQPQHF. As DNA, the CDR3 is TGTGCCAGCAGTTACTCAGCTGTGAGCAATCAGCCCCAGCATTTT.